The T cell receptor beta chain under discussion was sequenced for a study of blood T cell repertoires in COVID-19. Across the whole study: The United States, Italy and Spain provided the acute and convalescent COVID-19 samples. PBMCs, B-cell-depleted T cells, or T cells provided the cDNA or gDNA that made up the material.

Germline V gene lookup returns CDR1 MDHEN and CDR2 SYDVKM. The CDR3 has 13 amino acids. V was pared by 3 bases and J by 5 bases, with 11 bases between. As originally analysed: Amplifying reference gene primers gave estimates of nucleated cell counts. Profiling relied on immunoSEQ multiplex PCR, and the TCRdb table lists in-frame clones only, not all of them. The V and J calls and the clone size are those of that table, but D and trimming were determined from the DNA. Of about 99,000 clones listed, approximately 88% are singletons. The material sequenced was peripheral blood. The genes are TRBV28 and TRBJ2-7; D is unclear. This TCR was sampled from a man in his 60s with acute or convalescent COVID-19. The chain's CDR3 is CASSLSGGDEQYF. The DNA of the CDR3 is TGTGCCAGCAGTTTGTCGGGTGGCGACGAGCAGTACTTC.